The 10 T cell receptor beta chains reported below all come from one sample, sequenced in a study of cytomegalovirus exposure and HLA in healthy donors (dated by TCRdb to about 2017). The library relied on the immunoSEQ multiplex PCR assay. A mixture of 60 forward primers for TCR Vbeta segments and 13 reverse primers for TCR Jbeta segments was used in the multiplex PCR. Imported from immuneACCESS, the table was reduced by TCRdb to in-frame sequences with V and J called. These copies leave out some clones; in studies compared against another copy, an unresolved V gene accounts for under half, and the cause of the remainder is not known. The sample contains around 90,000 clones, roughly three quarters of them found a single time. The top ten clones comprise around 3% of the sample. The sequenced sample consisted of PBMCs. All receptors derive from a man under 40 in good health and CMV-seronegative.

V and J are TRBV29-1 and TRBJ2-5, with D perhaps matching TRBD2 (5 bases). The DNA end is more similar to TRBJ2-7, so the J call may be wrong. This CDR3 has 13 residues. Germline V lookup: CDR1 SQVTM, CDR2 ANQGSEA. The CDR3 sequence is CSARAPGSYEQYF. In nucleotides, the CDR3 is TGCAGTGCGCGGGCCCCGGGTTCCTACGAGCAGTACTTC.

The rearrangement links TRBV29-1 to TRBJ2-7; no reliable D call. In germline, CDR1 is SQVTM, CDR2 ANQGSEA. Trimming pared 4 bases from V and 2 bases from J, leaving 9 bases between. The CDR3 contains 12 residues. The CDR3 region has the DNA TGCAGCGTTGGAGGCAGCGCCTACGAGCAGTACTTC. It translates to CSVGGSAYEQYF.

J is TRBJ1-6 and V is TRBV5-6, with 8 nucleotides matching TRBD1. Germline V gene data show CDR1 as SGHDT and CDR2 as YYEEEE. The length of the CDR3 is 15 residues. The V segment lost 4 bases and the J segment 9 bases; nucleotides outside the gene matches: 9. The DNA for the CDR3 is TGTGCCAGCAGCGGGAGGACAGGGAGTGGTTCACCCCTCCACTTT. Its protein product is CASSGRTGSGSPLHF.

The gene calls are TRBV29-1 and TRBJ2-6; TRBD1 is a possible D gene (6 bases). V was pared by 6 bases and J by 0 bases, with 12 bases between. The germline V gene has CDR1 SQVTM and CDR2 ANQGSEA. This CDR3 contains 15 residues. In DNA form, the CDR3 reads TGCAGCGTCCGACAGGACCTCTCTGGGGCCAACGTCCTGACTTTC. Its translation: CSVRQDLSGANVLTF.

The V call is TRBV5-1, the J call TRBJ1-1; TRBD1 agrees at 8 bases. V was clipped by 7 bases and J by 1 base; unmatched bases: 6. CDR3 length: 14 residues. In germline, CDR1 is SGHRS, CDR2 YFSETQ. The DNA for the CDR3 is TGCGCCAGCGCTCCGGACAGGGCGAACACTGAAGCTTTCTTT. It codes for CASAPDRANTEAFF.

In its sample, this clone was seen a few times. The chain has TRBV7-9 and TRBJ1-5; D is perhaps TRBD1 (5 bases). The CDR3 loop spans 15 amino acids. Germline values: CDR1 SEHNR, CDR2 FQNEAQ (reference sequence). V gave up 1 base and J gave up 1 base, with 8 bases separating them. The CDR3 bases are TGTGCCAGCAGCTTAGGGACAATCAGCAATCAGCCCCAGCATTTT. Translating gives CASSLGTISNQPQHF. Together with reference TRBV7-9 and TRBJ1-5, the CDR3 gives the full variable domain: DTGVSQNPRHKITKRGQNVTFRCDPISEHNRLYWYRQTLGQGPEFLTYFQNEAQLEKSRLLSDRFSAERPKGSFSTLEIQRTEQGDSAMYLCASSLGTISNQPQHFGDGTRLSIL.

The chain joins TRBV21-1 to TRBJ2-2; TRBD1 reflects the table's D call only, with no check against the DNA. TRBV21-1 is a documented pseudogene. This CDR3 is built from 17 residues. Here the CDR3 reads CASSNDPDRFYTGELFF. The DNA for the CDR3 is TGTGCCAGCAGCAACGACCCGGACAGATTTTACACCGGGGAGCTGTTTTTT.

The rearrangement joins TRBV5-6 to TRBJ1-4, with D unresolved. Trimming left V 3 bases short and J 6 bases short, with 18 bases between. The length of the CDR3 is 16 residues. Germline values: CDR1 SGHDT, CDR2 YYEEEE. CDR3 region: CASSWIRGSPDEKLFF. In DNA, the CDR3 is TGTGCCAGCAGCTGGATACGAGGATCCCCGGATGAAAAACTGTTTTTT. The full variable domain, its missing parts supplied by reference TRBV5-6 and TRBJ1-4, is DAGVTQSPTHLIKTRGQQVTLRCSPKSGHDTVSWYQQALGQGPQFIFQYYEEEERQRGNFPDRFSGHQFPNYSSELNVNALLLGDSALYLCASSWIRGSPDEKLFFGSGTQLSVL.

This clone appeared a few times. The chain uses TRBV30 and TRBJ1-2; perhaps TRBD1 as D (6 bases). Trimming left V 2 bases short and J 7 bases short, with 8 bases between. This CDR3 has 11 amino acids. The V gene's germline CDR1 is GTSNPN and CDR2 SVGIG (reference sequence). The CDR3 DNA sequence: TGTGCCTGGAGTCAGGACAGTGGCTACACCTTC. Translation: CAWSQDSGYTF.

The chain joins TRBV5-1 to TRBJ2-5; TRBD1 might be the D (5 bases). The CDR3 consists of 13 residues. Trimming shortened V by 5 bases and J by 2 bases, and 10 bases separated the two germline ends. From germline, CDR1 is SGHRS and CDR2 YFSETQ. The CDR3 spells CASSSQGQETQYF. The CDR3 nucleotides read TGCGCCAGCAGTAGTCAGGGTCAAGAGACCCAGTACTTC.